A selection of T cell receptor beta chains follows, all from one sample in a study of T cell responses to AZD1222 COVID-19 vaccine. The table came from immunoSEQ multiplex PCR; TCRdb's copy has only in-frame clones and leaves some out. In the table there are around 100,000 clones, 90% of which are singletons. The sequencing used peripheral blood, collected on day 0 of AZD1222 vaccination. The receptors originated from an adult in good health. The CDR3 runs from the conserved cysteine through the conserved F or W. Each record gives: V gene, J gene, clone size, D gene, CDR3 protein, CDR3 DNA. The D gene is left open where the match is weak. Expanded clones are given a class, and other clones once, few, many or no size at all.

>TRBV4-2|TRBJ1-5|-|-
CASSQGTDSNQPQHF
TGTGCCAGCAGCCAAGGAACAGATAGCAATCAGCCCCAGCATTTT
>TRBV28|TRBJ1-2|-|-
CASSVPGRNPYGYTF
TGTGCCAGCAGTGTTCCAGGACGGAACCCCTATGGCTACACCTTC
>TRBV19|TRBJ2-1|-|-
CATRTTLGNEQFF
TGTGCCACTCGGACAACCCTGGGCAATGAGCAGTTCTTC
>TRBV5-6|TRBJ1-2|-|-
CASSSPNGGYGYTF
TGTGCCAGCAGCTCACCGAACGGAGGCTATGGCTACACCTTC
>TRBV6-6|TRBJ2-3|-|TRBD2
CASSFTGAGGTDTQYF
TGTGCCAGCAGTTTCACCGGTGCGGGGGGCACAGATACGCAGTATTTT
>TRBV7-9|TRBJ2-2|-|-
CASSFTSTGELFF
TGTGCCAGCAGCTTTACAAGCACCGGGGAGCTGTTTTTT
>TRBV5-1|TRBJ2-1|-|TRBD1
CASSTGQPYNEQFF
TGCGCCAGCAGCACGGGACAGCCATACAATGAGCAGTTCTTC
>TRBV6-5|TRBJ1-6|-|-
CASSLGTPDNSPLHF
TGTGCCAGCAGTCTCGGGACACCAGATAATTCACCCCTCCACTTT
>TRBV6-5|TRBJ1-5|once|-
CASSYSRGQPQHF
TGTGCCAGCAGTTACTCTCGAGGTCAGCCCCAGCATTTT
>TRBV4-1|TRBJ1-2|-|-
CASSQSYTF
TGCGCCAGCAGCCAGAGCTACACCTTC
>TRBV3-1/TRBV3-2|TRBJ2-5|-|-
CASSHFGEPQETQYF
TGTGCCAGCAGCCACTTCGGGGAACCACAAGAGACCCAGTACTTC
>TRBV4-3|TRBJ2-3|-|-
CASSQDLDSADTQYF
TGCGCCAGCAGCCAAGATCTGGATAGCGCAGATACGCAGTATTTT
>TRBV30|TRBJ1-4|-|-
CAWTREGQFNEKLFF
TGTGCCTGGACGAGAGAAGGACAGTTTAATGAAAAACTGTTTTTT
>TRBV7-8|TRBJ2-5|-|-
CASTGGYQETQYF
TGTGCCAGCACCGGGGGTTACCAAGAGACCCAGTACTTC
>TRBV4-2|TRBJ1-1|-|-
CASSQDFVRVEAFF
TGTGCCAGCAGCCAAGATTTCGTGCGGGTTGAAGCTTTCTTT
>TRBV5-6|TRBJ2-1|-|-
CASRWGLGDNEQFF
TGTGCCAGCAGGTGGGGACTCGGCGACAATGAGCAGTTCTTC
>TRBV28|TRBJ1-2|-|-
CASSSLMGYTF
TGTGCCAGCAGTTCATTGATGGGCTACACCTTC
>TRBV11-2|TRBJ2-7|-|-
CASSFSGSYEQYF
TGTGCCAGCAGCTTTAGCGGCTCCTACGAGCAGTACTTC
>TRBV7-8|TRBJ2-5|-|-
CASSLVNGWETQYF
TGTGCCAGCAGCTTAGTTAATGGATGGGAGACCCAGTACTTC
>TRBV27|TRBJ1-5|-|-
CASSRLGNQPQHF
TGTGCCAGCAGTAGATTGGGCAATCAGCCCCAGCATTTT
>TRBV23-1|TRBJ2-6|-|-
CASSQSRATGTRVSGANVLTF
TGCGCCAGCAGTCAATCGCGGGCTACCGGGACAAGGGTATCTGGGGCCAACGTCCTGACTTTC
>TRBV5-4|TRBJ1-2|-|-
CASNSGLGANNYGYTF
TGTGCCAGCAACTCGGGGTTAGGGGCAAATAACTATGGCTACACCTTC
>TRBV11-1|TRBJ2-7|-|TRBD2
CASSPGLAGGYEQYF
TGTGCCAGCAGTCCTGGACTAGCGGGGGGCTACGAGCAGTACTTC
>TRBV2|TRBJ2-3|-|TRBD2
CASSSSSGGGDTQYF
TGTGCCAGCAGTTCCTCTAGCGGGGGGGGAGATACGCAGTATTTT
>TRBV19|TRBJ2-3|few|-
CATLVPESTDTQYF
TGTGCCACCCTTGTTCCGGAAAGCACAGATACGCAGTATTTT
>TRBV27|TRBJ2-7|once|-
CASSPRGVSYEQYF
TGTGCCAGCAGTCCGAGGGGGGTATCCTACGAGCAGTACTTC
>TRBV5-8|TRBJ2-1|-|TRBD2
CASSLRRGVWDNEQFF
TGTGCCAGCAGCTTGCGGCGGGGGGTCTGGGACAATGAGCAGTTCTTC
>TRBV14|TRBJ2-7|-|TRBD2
CASSRHSGGSSYEQYF
TGTGCCAGCAGCCGCCACTCCGGGGGGAGCTCCTACGAGCAGTACTTC
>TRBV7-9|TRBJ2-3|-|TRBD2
CASSRTAAGVGTDTQYF
TGTGCCAGCAGCCGGACGGCGGCGGGGGTCGGCACAGATACGCAGTATTTT
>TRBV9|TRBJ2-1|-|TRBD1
CASRPGGTGVGNEQFF
TGTGCCAGCAGGCCGGGTGGGACAGGGGTCGGCAATGAGCAGTTCTTC
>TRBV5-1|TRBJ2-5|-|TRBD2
CASSYSGDNQETQYF
TGCGCCAGCAGCTATAGCGGGGATAACCAAGAGACCCAGTACTTC